This entry features one T cell receptor beta chain sequence. The source of the sample is a study of T cell changes during pregnancy in multiple sclerosis. In germline, CDR1 is MNHEY, CDR2 SMNVEV (reference sequence). The CDR3 loop spans 16 amino acids. The V gene lost 5 bases and the J gene lost 0 bases, with 16 bases spanning the gap. Method: immunoSEQ multiplex PCR; TCRdb's copy keeps in-frame clones and lacks some. The sample records 55,000 to 80,000 clones, approximately 93% being singletons. The specimen was CD8+ T cells from peripheral blood mononuclear cells, collected in the second trimester of pregnancy. The clonotype was recovered from a female donor with multiple sclerosis, enrolled in a pregnancy study. J is TRBJ2-5 and V is TRBV27; a weak D match, TRBD1 (6 bases). The CDR3 coding sequence is TGTGCCAGCAGTGGCCAGGACAGAACGTACCAAGAGACCCAGTACTTC. Its protein is CASSGQDRTYQETQYF.